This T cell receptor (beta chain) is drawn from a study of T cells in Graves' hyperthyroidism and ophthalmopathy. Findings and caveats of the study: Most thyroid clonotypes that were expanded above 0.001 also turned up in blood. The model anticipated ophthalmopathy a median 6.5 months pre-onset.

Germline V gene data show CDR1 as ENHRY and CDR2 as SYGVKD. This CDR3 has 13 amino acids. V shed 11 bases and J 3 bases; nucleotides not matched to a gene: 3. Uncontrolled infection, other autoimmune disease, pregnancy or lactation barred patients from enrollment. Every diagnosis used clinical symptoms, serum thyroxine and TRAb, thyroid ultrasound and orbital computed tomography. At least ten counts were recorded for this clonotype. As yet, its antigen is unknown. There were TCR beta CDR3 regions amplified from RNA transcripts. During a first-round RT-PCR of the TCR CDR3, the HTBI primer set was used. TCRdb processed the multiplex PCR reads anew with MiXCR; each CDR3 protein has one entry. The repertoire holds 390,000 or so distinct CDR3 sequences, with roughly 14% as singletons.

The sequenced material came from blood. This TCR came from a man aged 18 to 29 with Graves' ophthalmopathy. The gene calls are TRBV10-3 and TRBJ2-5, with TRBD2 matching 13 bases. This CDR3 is CASGLAGEETQYF. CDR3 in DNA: TGTGCCTCCGGACTAGCGGGGGAAGAGACCCAGTACTTC.